This T cell receptor beta chain was obtained from a study of cytomegalovirus exposure and HLA in healthy donors. This CDR3 comprises 14 residues. The study ran its PCR with 60 Vbeta and 13 Jbeta primers. Repertoires were generated with immunoSEQ multiplex PCR, while TCRdb's copy carries only in-frame clones and drops some. The sample consists of 120,000 or so clones, about 80% of them appearing once. Study-wide results and limits: In a later analysis, DRB1 alleles had the most associated TCRs; HLA-C alleles the fewest. What a later analysis showed was that several of the most significant clusters appeared linked to common viral pathogens. Earlier analysis looked at TCR beta V segments, and most were productive about 87% or about 30% of the time. With later analysis, a missense DCLRE1C variant became linked to TCR beta V- and J-gene trimming.

This clone has just one count. Its target is not known. The sample taken for sequencing was PBMCs. This receptor was taken from a man younger than 40 in good health and CMV-seropositive. V and J are TRBV21-1 and TRBJ2-7; whether TRBD1, the table's D call, matches the DNA was not checked. TRBV21-1 corresponds to a pseudogene. The CDR3 DNA reads TGTGCCAGCAGCAGGGGCAGGAGCTCCTACGAGCAGTACTTC. Protein: CASSRGRSSYEQYF.